Following are 9 T cell receptor beta chains from one sample sequenced in a study of CD8 T cells in ankylosing spondylitis (dated by TCRdb to about 2017). Libraries were constructed by 5' RACE. This sample was sequenced with an Illumina HiSeq 2500. The raw public reads went through TCRdb reprocessing: fastp at Q25, MiXCR clone calling, in-frame beta chains kept. Rows are unified per CDR3 protein, each entry keeping the most common DNA and genes. In all, the sample holds more than 150,000 distinct CDR3 sequences, and 13% of those were seen once. Jointly, the top ten make up more than 9.5% of the sample. Sequenced material: blood, either unsorted or a sorted T cell fraction (not recorded which). These receptors were collected from a female donor with ankylosing spondylitis or in good health (not recorded which).

This clonotype was counted ten times or more. CDR3 sequence reads: CSGRKAGVADTQYF. The CDR3 DNA is TGCAGTGGGAGGAAAGCGGGAGTAGCAGATACGCAGTATTTT. J is TRBJ2-3 and V is TRBV20-1; 8 positions agree with TRBD2. CDR1 is DFQATT, CDR2 SNEGSKA, per germline (reference sequence). The V segment lost 7 bases and the J segment 4 bases; nucleotides outside the gene matches: 10. This CDR3 has 14 amino acids.

V and J are TRBV19 and TRBJ2-1; 10 nucleotides match TRBD2. Trimming cost V 5 bases and J 1 base; bases outside gene matches: 5. CDR1 is LNHDA, CDR2 SQIVND, per germline (reference sequence). The CDR3 is made up of 16 amino acids. CDR3 bases: TGTGCCAGTAGTCGAGAAGCGGGAGGGTCCTACAATGAGCAGTTCTTC. Protein product: CASSREAGGSYNEQFF.

The chain links TRBV7-8 to TRBJ2-6, with 7 nucleotides matching TRBD1. Trimming removed 3 bases from V and 0 bases from J; junction bases left unmatched: 14. CDR3 length: 20 residues. Germline V CDR1 and CDR2: SGHVS, FQNEAQ. CDR3 protein: CASSFSSPRDRYSGANVLTF. CDR3 DNA: TGTGCCAGCAGCTTTTCTTCTCCCCGGGACAGATACTCTGGGGCCAACGTCCTGACTTTC.

This clonotype was observed at least ten times. This chain links TRBV6-2 or TRBV6-3 with TRBJ2-7; 7 positions agree with TRBD2. CDR1 MNHEY and CDR2 SVGEGT come from the germline V gene. There are 15 residues in the CDR3. The ends lost 1 base at V and 0 bases at J; junction bases unmatched: 3. As DNA, the CDR3 is TGTGCCAGCAGTTACTATGGCGGGAGCTCCTACGAGCAGTACTTC. Residues: CASSYYGGSSYEQYF.

The table lists this clonotype with many counts. V is TRBV7-2 and J is TRBJ2-3; 7 bases are a match to TRBD2. The V and J ends lost 6 bases and 5 bases, in that order; junction bases with no gene match: 5. Germline CDR1 SGHTA, CDR2 FQGNSA. The CDR3 is 13 residues long. The CDR3 DNA reads TGTGCCAGCAGGCGGGAGAGTTTAGATACGCAGTATTTT. Residues: CASRRESLDTQYF.

The sample holds many counts of this clonotype. J is TRBJ1-5 and V is TRBV24-1, with D tentatively TRBD1 (5 bases). The CDR3 has 16 amino acids. The germline gives CDR1 KGHDR, CDR2 SFDVKD. V lost 4 bases and J 3 bases, leaving 15 bases between the germline ends. In DNA form, the CDR3 reads TGTGCCACCAGTGACTCCTACGCCGGGGCCAATCAGCCCCAGCATTTT. Protein product: CATSDSYAGANQPQHF.

This clonotype was seen at least ten times. The CDR3 reads CASRIISTDTQYF. In DNA form, the CDR3 reads TGTGCCAGCAGAATTATTAGCACAGATACGCAGTATTTT. This rearrangement joins TRBV6-1 to TRBJ2-3; no clear D gene. V lost 6 bases to trimming and J lost 0 bases, with 7 bases between them. The CDR3 runs 13 residues. The germline V gene encodes CDR1 MNHNS and CDR2 SASEGT.

This clonotype has only a few counts. The genes are TRBV28 and TRBJ1-5, with 8 bases matching TRBD1. The V and J ends lost 2 bases and 3 bases, in that order; junction bases with no gene match: 9. The CDR3 contains 17 residues. The germline V gene has CDR1 MDHEN and CDR2 SYDVKM. The CDR3 reads CASSLPRTGFINQPQHF. The CDR3 region has the DNA TGTGCCAGCAGTTTACCGCGGACAGGGTTTATCAATCAGCCCCAGCATTTT.

This clonotype was picked up many times. CDR3 in amino acids: CASSITGLAEPYNEQFF. The CDR3 bases are TGTGCCAGCAGCATCACGGGACTAGCGGAGCCTTACAATGAGCAGTTCTTC. This chain links TRBV7-3 with TRBJ2-1, with TRBD2 matching over 11 bases. The CDR3 spans 17 residues. The V gene end was trimmed by 5 bases and the J gene end by 4 bases; junction bases not matched to a gene: 10. Germline CDR1 is SGHTA and CDR2 is FQGTGA.